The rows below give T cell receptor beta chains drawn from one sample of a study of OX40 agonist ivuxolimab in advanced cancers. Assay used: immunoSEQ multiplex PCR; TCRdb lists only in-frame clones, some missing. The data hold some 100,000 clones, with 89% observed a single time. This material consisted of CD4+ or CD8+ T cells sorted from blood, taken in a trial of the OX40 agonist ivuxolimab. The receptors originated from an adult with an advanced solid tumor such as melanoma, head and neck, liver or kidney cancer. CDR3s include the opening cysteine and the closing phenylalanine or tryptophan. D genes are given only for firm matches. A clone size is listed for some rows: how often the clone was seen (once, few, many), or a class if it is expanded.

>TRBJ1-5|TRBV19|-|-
TGTGCCAGTAGTACTGGAGGCAATCAGCCCCAGCATTTT
CASSTGGNQPQHF
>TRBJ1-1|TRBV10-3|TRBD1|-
TGTGCCATCACCGCGACAGGGGGCGCGGACACTGAAGCTTTCTTT
CAITATGGADTEAFF
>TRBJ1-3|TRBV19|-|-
TGTGCCAGTAACGTCAGGAGGGGTTCTGGAAACACCATATATTTT
CASNVRRGSGNTIYF
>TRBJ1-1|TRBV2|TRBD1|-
TGTGCCAGCTCCCAGGACAGGGGGACTGAAGCTTTCTTT
CASSQDRGTEAFF
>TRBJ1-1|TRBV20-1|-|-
TGCAGTGCTAGACTTACTGAAGCTTTCTTT
CSARLTEAFF
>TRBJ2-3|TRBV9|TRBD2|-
TGTGCCAGCAGCCCGGCTGCGGGAGGGCGAGATACGCAGTATTTT
CASSPAAGGRDTQYF
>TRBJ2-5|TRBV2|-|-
TGTGCCAGCAGTGAAGGGTTGACAGGAATCGAGACCCAGTACTTC
CASSEGLTGIETQYF
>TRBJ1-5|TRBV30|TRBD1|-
TGTGCCTGGAGTGCCGCTCAGGGGGCGTATCCGCCCCAGCATTTT
CAWSAAQGAYPPQHF
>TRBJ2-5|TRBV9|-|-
TGTGCCAGCAGCGTAGACCCGGTTGGGGGGGCCCACGAGACCCAGTACTTC
CASSVDPVGGAHETQYF
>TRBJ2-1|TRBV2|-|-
TGTGCCAGCAATCCAGGCACGGGGTTCAATGAGCAGTTCTTC
CASNPGTGFNEQFF
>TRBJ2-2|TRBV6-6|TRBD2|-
TGTGCCAGCATCGGCGGGAGGGTTTCGATCGGGGAGCTGTTTTTT
CASIGGRVSIGELFF
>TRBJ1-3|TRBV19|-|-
TGTGCCAGTACCCCGACAGGAGCCCACTCTGGAAACACCATATATTTT
CASTPTGAHSGNTIYF
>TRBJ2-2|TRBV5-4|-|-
TGTGCCAGCAGCTTGGTCGGGGTAAACACCGGGGAGCTGTTTTTT
CASSLVGVNTGELFF
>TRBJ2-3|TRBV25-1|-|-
TGTGCCAGCAGTGTTGGGGGCCCCACAGATACGCAGTATTTT
CASSVGGPTDTQYF
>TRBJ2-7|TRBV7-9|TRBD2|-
TGTGCCAGCAGCTTAATCAGCGGGAGGGCCTACGAGCAGTACTTC
CASSLISGRAYEQYF
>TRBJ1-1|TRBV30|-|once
TGTGCCTGGAGTGTAAGCACTGAAGCTTTCTTT
CAWSVSTEAFF
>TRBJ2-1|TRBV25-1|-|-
TGTGCCAGCAGTGAATGGGGACTGGGCTCCTACAATGAGCAGTTCTTC
CASSEWGLGSYNEQFF
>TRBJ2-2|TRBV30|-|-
TGTGCCTGGAGTACCCTGTTCACCGGGGAGCTGTTTTTT
CAWSTLFTGELFF
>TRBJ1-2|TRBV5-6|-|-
TGTGCCAGCAGCTTGCGCGACGGACGCTATGGCTACACCTTC
CASSLRDGRYGYTF
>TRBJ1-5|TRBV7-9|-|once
TGTGCCAGCAGCGCTGGGAGGGAGAGCAATCAGCCCCAGCATTTT
CASSAGRESNQPQHF
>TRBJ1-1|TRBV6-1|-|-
TGTGCCAGCAGTGAACCCGGACAGATGAACACTGAAGCTTTCTTT
CASSEPGQMNTEAFF
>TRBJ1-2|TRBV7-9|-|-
TGTGCCAGCAGCTCTGGCCCCCCTTTTACCTATGGCTACACCTTC
CASSSGPPFTYGYTF
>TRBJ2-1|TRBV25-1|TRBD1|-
TGTGCCAGCAGTGGTCCGACAGGGATGGGCGAGCAGTTCTTC
CASSGPTGMGEQFF
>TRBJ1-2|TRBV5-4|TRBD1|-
TGTGCCAGCAGCTCACCACAGGGGGCGGGTGGCTACACCTTC
CASSSPQGAGGYTF
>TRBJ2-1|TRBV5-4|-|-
TGTGCCAGCAGTTCAAAAGGGGCGAACTCCTACAATGAGCAGTTCTTC
CASSSKGANSYNEQFF
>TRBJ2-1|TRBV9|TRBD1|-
TGTGCCAGCAGCGTAGAGGGGGCGAGCGAGCCCTACAATGAGCAGTTCTTC
CASSVEGASEPYNEQFF
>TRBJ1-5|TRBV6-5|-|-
TGTGCCAGCAGTTACCGGGCAGGAGGGCATCAGCCCCAGCATTTT
CASSYRAGGHQPQHF
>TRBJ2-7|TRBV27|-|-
TGTGCCAGCAGTGGGACCCACCGATACGAGCAGTACTTC
CASSGTHRYEQYF
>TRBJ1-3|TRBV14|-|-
TGTGCCAGCAGCCCCACCTCATCTGGAAACACCATATATTTT
CASSPTSSGNTIYF
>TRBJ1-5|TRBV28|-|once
TGTGCCAGCATTGGGGGGGGCCATCAGCCCCAGCATTTT
CASIGGGHQPQHF
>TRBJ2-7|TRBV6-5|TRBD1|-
TGTGCCAGCAGTGACGGGACAGGGGACTACGAGCAGTACTTC
CASSDGTGDYEQYF
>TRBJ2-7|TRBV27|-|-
TGTGCCAGCACCGCCCGGGGACAACGAAACTACGAGCAGTACTTC
CASTARGQRNYEQYF
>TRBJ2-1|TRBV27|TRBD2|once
TGTGCCAGCAGTATACTAGCGGGAGGTTACAATGAGCAGTTCTTC
CASSILAGGYNEQFF
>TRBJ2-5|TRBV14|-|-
TGTGCCAGCAGCCCTTTCCGGGGCCATTCACAAGAGACCCAGTACTTC
CASSPFRGHSQETQYF
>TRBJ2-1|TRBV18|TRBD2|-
TGTGCCAGCTCACCGACTAGCGGGAGCTCCTACAATGAGCAGTTCTTC
CASSPTSGSSYNEQFF
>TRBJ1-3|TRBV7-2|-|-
TGTGCCAGCAGCTTACAACAGGGTGGAAACTCTGGAAACACCATATATTTT
CASSLQQGGNSGNTIYF
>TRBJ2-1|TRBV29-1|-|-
TGCAGCGCGGGCCAGCTAAGGGTCCATGAGCAGTTCTTC
CSAGQLRVHEQFF
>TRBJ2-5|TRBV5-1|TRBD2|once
TGCGCCAGCAGCCCATCTAGCGGGGGCTGGGAGACCCAGTACTTC
CASSPSSGGWETQYF
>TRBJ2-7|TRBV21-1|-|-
TGTGCCAGCAGCAAAAAAAGAGAGGGACCCACGTACGAGCAGTACTTC
CASSKKREGPTYEQYF
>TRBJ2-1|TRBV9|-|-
TGTGCCAGCAGCGGAGGCCAGGCGCGATCCCGTCTGTTCTTC
CASSGGQARSRLFF
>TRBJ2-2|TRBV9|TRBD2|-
TGTGCCAGCAGCGTAGGGGGGAGCGGGAACACACCCGGGGAGCTGTTTTTT
CASSVGGSGNTPGELFF
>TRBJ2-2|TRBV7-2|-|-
TGTGCCAGCAGCTTACAGATAAACACCGGGGAGCTGTTTTTT
CASSLQINTGELFF
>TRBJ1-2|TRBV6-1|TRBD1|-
TGTGCCAGCAGTGTCATCACAGGGGGCGAAGGCTACACCTTC
CASSVITGGEGYTF
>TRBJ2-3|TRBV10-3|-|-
TGTGCCACCCAGGGGGGGCCAAGTCGGGACACAGATACGCAGTATTTT
CATQGGPSRDTDTQYF
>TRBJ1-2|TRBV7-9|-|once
TGTGCCAGCAGTCGCCCCTCTAACTATGGCTACACCTTC
CASSRPSNYGYTF
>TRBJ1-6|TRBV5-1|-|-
TGCGCCAGCAGCTTGGGGGGTAGGGATTCACCCCTCCACTTT
CASSLGGRDSPLHF
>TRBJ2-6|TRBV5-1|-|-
TGCGCCAGCAGACAAGTGGTCTCTGGGGCCAACGTCCTGACTTTC
CASRQVVSGANVLTF
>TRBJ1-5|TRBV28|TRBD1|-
TGTGCCAGCAGTTTATTACAGGGGAATCAGCCCCAGCATTTT
CASSLLQGNQPQHF
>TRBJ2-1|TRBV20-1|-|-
TGCAGTGCTGCGACTAGGAATGAGCAGTTCTTC
CSAATRNEQFF
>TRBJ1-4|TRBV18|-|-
TGTGCCAGCTCTCAACAATTCAGTGCAACTAATGAAAAACTGTTTTTT
CASSQQFSATNEKLFF
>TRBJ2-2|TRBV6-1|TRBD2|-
TGTGCCAGCAGTAAGGGGACTAGTAGGTCCGGGGAGCTGTTTTTT
CASSKGTSRSGELFF
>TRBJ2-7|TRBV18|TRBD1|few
TGTGCCAGCTCACAAACGCCGGGACAGGGGGGCTACGAGCAGTACTTC
CASSQTPGQGGYEQYF
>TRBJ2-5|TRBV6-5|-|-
TGTGCCAGCAGTTTTGGCGCGGGGGAGACCCAGTACTTC
CASSFGAGETQYF
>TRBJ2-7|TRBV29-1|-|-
TGCAGCGTTGGCCACCCCCTAGGCGAGCAGTACTTC
CSVGHPLGEQYF
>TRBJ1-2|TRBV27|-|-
TGTGCCAGCCGGAAATGGGCCGGGGACTATGGCTACACCTTC
CASRKWAGDYGYTF
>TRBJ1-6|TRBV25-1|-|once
TGTGCCAGCAGTGAAGTTGGGGTTAATTCACCCCTCCACTTT
CASSEVGVNSPLHF
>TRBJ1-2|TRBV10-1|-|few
TGCGCCAGCAGCCAAGACAGGACATATGGCTACACCTTC
CASSQDRTYGYTF
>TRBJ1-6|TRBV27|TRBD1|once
TGTGCCAGCAGCCTGGGACAGGGGTTTAATTCACCCCTCCACTTT
CASSLGQGFNSPLHF
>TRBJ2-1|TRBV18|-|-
TGTGCCAGCTCGGGCGGGGCCCTCTACAATGAGCAGTTCTTC
CASSGGALYNEQFF
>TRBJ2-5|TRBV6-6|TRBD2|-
TGTGCCAGCAGCTCCGGGAGGGTACAAGAGACCCAGTACTTC
CASSSGRVQETQYF